Shown below are 22 T cell receptor beta chains from a single sample sequenced in a study of blood T cell repertoires in COVID-19. Measured with immunoSEQ multiplex PCR; TCRdb has only the in-frame clones, and not every one. The table has 80,000 to 100,000 clones, roughly 80% seen once. The source material was peripheral blood. The receptors stem from a woman aged 80 or older with active or convalescent COVID-19.

The V call is TRBV6-2 or TRBV6-3, the J call TRBJ2-5; D ambiguous. Trimming removed 2 bases at V and 0 bases at J, with 16 bases between. Germline CDR1 MNHEY, CDR2 SVGEGT. The CDR3 is 17 amino acids. In nucleotides, the CDR3 is TGTGCCAGCAGTTACCCCCCGTGGCAGAAGTACCAAGAGACCCAGTACTTC. Protein: CASSYPPWQKYQETQYF.

The chain employs TRBV9 and TRBJ1-1; unclear D gene. Germline V CDR1 and CDR2: SGDLS, YYNGEE. There are 15 residues in the CDR3. The V end lost 0 bases, the J end lost 0 bases, and 9 bases lay between the germline ends. Here the CDR3 DNA reads TGTGCCAGCAGCGTAGGGCCAGACATGAACACTGAAGCTTTCTTT. Encoded protein: CASSVGPDMNTEAFF.

The chain recombines TRBV12-3 or TRBV12-4 with TRBJ1-3; TRBD1 might be the D (6 bases). V gave up 6 bases and J gave up 4 bases, with 10 bases separating them. There are 13 residues in the CDR3. CDR3: CASSQGIGNTIYF. The DNA for the CDR3 is TGTGCCAGCAGCCAGGGGATAGGAAACACCATATATTTT.

The table lists this clone with a few counts. CDR3 sequence (DNA): TGTGCCAGTAGTTCCCAACGGGACTATGATGAGCAGTTCTTC. Its translation is CASSSQRDYDEQFF. The rearrangement links TRBV19 to TRBJ2-1, with 7 bases that match TRBD2. There are 14 residues in the CDR3. With V trimmed by 5 bases and J by 8 bases, 9 bases remained unmatched. The germline V gene has CDR1 LNHDA and CDR2 SQIVND (reference sequence).

The chain carries TRBV7-2 and TRBJ2-1, with D possibly being TRBD2 (6 bases). The CDR3 is 18 amino acids. Trimming left V 1 base short and J 7 bases short, with 23 bases between. Germline loops: CDR1 SGHTA, CDR2 FQGNSA. The CDR3 protein is CASSLVYRRGGLWNEQFF. DNA for the CDR3: TGTGCCAGCAGCTTAGTTTATCGGCGGGGTGGTTTGTGGAATGAGCAGTTCTTC.

V gene TRBV7-2 combines with J gene TRBJ2-1; no definite D call. This CDR3 has 14 amino acids. Germline V gives CDR1 SGHTA, CDR2 FQGNSA. V was cut by 5 bases and J by 3 bases, with 11 bases left in between. CDR3 bases: TGTGCCAGCAGCCAGGATTCTTACTACAATGAGCAGTTCTTC. Protein: CASSQDSYYNEQFF.

CDR3 nucleotide sequence: TGTGCCAGCAGCTTGCCACAGATTCCCTACGAGCAGTACTTC. This translates into CASSLPQIPYEQYF. The rearrangement links TRBV7-9 to TRBJ2-7; D gene ambiguous. Looked up from germline, CDR1 is SEHNR and CDR2 is FQNEAQ (reference sequence). This CDR3 has 14 residues. V lost 3 bases, J lost 2 bases, and 11 bases lay in between.

The chain employs TRBV5-1 and TRBJ2-7; a possible D gene is TRBD1 (6 bases). Trimming took off 4 bases at V and 7 bases at J, with 24 bases between the two ends. Germline V gives CDR1 SGHRS, CDR2 YFSETQ. The CDR3 is 16 amino acids. The CDR3 protein is CASSLTTGAHPGEQYF. In DNA, the CDR3 is TGCGCCAGCAGCCTAACGACAGGAGCCCATCCCGGGGAGCAGTACTTC.

The DNA of the CDR3 is TGTGCCAGCAGTTACAGGGGGACTAACTATGGCTACACCTTC. Its protein product is CASSYRGTNYGYTF. This chain uses TRBV6-5 with TRBJ1-2; maybe TRBD1 (6 bases). The CDR3 length is 14 residues. V lost 2 bases to trimming and J lost 0 bases, with 7 bases between them. The germline gives CDR1 MNHEY, CDR2 SVGAGI.

The chain combines TRBV18 with TRBJ2-5, with TRBD1 matching over 9 bases. CDR3 length equals 15 residues. Looked up from germline, CDR1 is KGHSH and CDR2 is LQKENI. V was clipped by 0 bases and J by 5 bases; unmatched bases: 4. The CDR3 is CASSPPGQGGETQYF. The CDR3 DNA sequence: TGTGCCAGCTCACCACCGGGACAGGGAGGGGAGACCCAGTACTTC.

The gene calls are TRBV3-1 (or the pseudogene TRBV3-2) and TRBJ1-4, with D perhaps matching TRBD1 (6 bases). Per germline, CDR1 LGHDT and CDR2 YNNKEL (reference sequence). Trimming shortened V by 3 bases and J by 8 bases, and 13 bases separated the two germline ends. The length of the CDR3 is 14 residues. CDR3 residues: CASSQQGLVEKLFF. CDR3 bases: TGTGCCAGCAGCCAGCAGGGGTTAGTAGAAAAACTGTTTTTT.

V and J are TRBV20-1 and TRBJ1-4; 11 nucleotides align to TRBD1. Unmatched junction bases numbered 10, after V lost 3 bases and J lost 10 bases. CDR1 is DFQATT, CDR2 SNEGSKA, per germline (reference sequence). The CDR3 runs 15 residues. The CDR3 sequence: CSASSPGQGGRKLFF. The CDR3 DNA follows: TGCAGTGCTAGTTCACCGGGACAGGGGGGAAGAAAACTGTTTTTT.

The genes are TRBV4-1 and TRBJ2-3; 13 nucleotides match TRBD2. The germline gives CDR1 MGHRA, CDR2 YSYEKL. The length of the CDR3 is 16 residues. Trimming at V came to 5 bases and at J to 7 bases, leaving 9 bases not matched to a gene. This CDR3 reads CASSDRRTSGGYTQYF. DNA for the CDR3: TGCGCCAGCAGCGATCGCAGGACTAGCGGGGGATATACGCAGTATTTT.

This clone was found a few times. This chain links TRBV29-1 with TRBJ2-7; D is perhaps TRBD1 (6 bases). The V gene's germline CDR1 is SQVTM and CDR2 ANQGSEA. Trimming cost V 2 bases and J 5 bases, with 16 bases left between them. This CDR3 is built from 14 residues. Here the CDR3 DNA reads TGCAGCGTTGAAAGGGGGAGCGGTGGAAACGAGCAGTACTTC. Translating gives CSVERGSGGNEQYF.

The chain uses TRBV7-2 and TRBJ1-1; tentatively, D is TRBD1 (6 bases). The CDR3 sequence is 15 residues long. The germline V gene has CDR1 SGHTA and CDR2 FQGNSA. V was shortened by 4 bases and J by 0 bases, with 12 bases between the two germline ends. Here the CDR3 DNA reads TGTGCCAGCAGCTCGGGGGGCAGAATGAACACTGAAGCTTTCTTT. Its protein product is CASSSGGRMNTEAFF.

With respect to this clone: Other DNA sequences within the sample encode an identical CDR3. The rearrangement links TRBV3-1 (or the pseudogene TRBV3-2) to TRBJ2-7; D is perhaps TRBD1 (6 bases). This CDR3 spans 12 amino acids. Germline-derived CDR1 and CDR2 are LGHDT and YNNKEL (reference sequence). Trimming removed 1 base at V and 13 bases at J, with 14 bases between. The CDR3 DNA reads TGTGCCAGCAGCCAAGGGGCTGGCAGGGGTTACTTC. Its translation is CASSQGAGRGYF.

The chain recombines TRBV11-2 with TRBJ2-7, with D perhaps TRBD1 (6 bases). The V end lost 2 bases, the J end lost 0 bases, and 8 bases lay between the germline ends. The CDR3 runs 14 residues. In germline, CDR1 is SGHAT, CDR2 FQNNGV. The CDR3 DNA is TGTGCCAGCAGCTTAAGACAGGTCTCCTACGAGCAGTACTTC. It codes for CASSLRQVSYEQYF.

The chain has TRBV2 and TRBJ1-5, with a weak D call TRBD1 (5 bases). Germline V lookup: CDR1 SNHLY, CDR2 FYNNEI. Trimming pared 1 base from V and 2 bases from J, leaving 12 bases between. This CDR3 contains 16 residues. CDR3 region: CASSEGAWGGNQPQHF. The CDR3 DNA reads as TGTGCCAGCAGTGAAGGTGCCTGGGGCGGCAATCAGCCCCAGCATTTT.

This clone came up once. V is TRBV9 and J is TRBJ1-1; a weak D match, TRBD1 (6 bases). Germline CDR1 reads SGDLS; CDR2 reads YYNGEE. V lost 0 bases to trimming and J lost 4 bases, with 13 bases between them. The CDR3 covers 15 residues. CDR3 sequence (DNA): TGTGCCAGCAGCGTAGGTCTGGACAGATTCACTGAAGCTTTCTTT. Protein: CASSVGLDRFTEAFF.

With respect to this clone: The final CDR3 position lacks the conserved phenylalanine or tryptophan, pointing to a likely read error. It is unclear where the CDR3 begins or ends on the DNA, so no DNA is shown, and the CDR3 is as TCRdb lists it. The chain has TRBV5-6 and TRBJ1-1. The germline V gene encodes CDR1 SGHDT and CDR2 YYEEEE. The CDR3 is 9 amino acids in total, end residues counted. CDR3 in amino acids: CASSSEGEG.

J is TRBJ2-3 and V is TRBV2, with 9 bases aligning to TRBD2. Germline-derived CDR1 and CDR2 are SNHLY and FYNNEI. The V segment lost 6 bases and the J segment 7 bases; nucleotides outside the gene matches: 8. The CDR3 contains 14 residues. The CDR3 protein is CASREGLAPYTQYF. In nucleotides, the CDR3 is TGTGCCAGCAGGGAGGGACTAGCCCCCTATACGCAGTATTTT.

The chain is built from TRBV28 and TRBJ1-2; 8 bases map to TRBD1. J gave up 5 bases and V 2 bases, and 4 bases lay outside the gene matches. Germline-derived CDR1 and CDR2 are MDHEN and SYDVKM. The CDR3 has 14 amino acids. CDR3 sequence (DNA): TGTGCCAGCAGTTTAACACAGGGGGGGTATGGCTACACCTTC. Encoded protein: CASSLTQGGYGYTF.